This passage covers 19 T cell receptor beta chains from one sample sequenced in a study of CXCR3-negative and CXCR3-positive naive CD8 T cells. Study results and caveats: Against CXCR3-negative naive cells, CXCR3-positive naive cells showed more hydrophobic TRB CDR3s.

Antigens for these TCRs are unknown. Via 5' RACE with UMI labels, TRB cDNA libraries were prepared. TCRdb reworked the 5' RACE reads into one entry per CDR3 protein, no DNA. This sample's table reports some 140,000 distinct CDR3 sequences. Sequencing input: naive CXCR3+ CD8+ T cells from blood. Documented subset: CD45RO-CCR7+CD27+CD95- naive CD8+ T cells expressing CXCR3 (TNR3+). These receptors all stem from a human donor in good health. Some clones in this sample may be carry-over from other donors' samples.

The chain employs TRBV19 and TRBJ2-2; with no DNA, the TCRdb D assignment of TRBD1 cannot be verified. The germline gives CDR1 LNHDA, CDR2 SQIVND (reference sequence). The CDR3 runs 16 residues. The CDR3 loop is CASSISGGYVTGELFF.

CDR3 sequence reads: CASSFDSNTDTQYF. This rearrangement joins TRBV5-1 to TRBJ2-3; without DNA, the TCRdb call of TRBD1 cannot be checked. The CDR3 runs to 14 residues. The germline V gene encodes CDR1 SGHRS and CDR2 YFSETQ.

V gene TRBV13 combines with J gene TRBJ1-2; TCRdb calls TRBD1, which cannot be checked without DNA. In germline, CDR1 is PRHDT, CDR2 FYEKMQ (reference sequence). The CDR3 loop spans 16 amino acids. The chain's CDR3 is CASSLTGGGADDGYTF.

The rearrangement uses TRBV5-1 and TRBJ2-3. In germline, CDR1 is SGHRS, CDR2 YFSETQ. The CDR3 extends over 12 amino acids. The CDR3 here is CASSFFGDTQYF.

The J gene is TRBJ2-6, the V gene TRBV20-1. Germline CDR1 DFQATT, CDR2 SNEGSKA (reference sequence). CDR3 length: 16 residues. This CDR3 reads CSARDLGSSGANVLTF.

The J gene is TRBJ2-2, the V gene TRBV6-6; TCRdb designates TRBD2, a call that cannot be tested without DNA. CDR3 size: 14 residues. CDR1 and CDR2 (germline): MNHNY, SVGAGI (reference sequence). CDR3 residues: CASGGRASTGELFF.

The CDR3 here is CASSLGGTENTEAFF. The chain couples TRBV7-2 to TRBJ1-1; checking the TCRdb D call of TRBD1 is not possible without DNA. This CDR3 has 15 residues. Germline-derived CDR1 and CDR2 are SGHTA and FQGNSA.

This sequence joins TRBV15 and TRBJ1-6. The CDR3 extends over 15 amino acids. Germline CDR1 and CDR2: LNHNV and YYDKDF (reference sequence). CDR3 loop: CATSRVTAYNSPLHF.

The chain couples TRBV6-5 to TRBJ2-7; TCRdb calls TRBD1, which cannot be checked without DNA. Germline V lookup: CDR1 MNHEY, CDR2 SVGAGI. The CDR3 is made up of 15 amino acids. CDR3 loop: CASSLRTGYSYEQYF.

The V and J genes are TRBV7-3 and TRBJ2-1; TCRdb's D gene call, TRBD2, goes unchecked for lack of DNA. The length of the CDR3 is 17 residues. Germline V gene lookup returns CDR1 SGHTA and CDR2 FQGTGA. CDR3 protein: CASSTGTSGSPYNEQFF. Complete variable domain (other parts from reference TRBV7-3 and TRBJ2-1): GAGVSQTPSNKVTEKGKYVELRCDPISGHTALYWYRQSLGQGPEFLIYFQGTGAADDSGLPNDRFFAVRPEGSVSTLKIQRTERGDSAVYLCASSTGTSGSPYNEQFFGPGTRLTVL.

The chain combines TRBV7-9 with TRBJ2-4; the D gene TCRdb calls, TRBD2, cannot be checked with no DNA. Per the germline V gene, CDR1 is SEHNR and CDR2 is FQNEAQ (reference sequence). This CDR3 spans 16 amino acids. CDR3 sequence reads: CASSLASGRESNIQYF.

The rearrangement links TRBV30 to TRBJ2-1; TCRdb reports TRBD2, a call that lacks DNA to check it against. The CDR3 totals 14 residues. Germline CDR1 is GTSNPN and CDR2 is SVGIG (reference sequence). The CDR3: CAGGIGGGVFEQFF.

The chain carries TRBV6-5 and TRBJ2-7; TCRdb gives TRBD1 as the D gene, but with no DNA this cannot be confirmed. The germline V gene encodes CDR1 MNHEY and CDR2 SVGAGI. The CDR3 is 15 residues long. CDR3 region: CASSREQESSYEQYF.

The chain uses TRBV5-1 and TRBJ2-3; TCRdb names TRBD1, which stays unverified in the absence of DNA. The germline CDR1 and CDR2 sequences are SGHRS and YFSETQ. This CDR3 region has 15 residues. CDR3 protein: CASSFTLPGTDTQYF. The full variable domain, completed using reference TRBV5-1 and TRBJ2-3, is KAGVTQTPRYLIKTRGQQVTLSCSPISGHRSVSWYQQTPGQGLQFLFEYFSETQRNKGNFPGRFSGRQFSNSRSEMNVSTLELGDSALYLCASSFTLPGTDTQYFGPGTRLTVL.

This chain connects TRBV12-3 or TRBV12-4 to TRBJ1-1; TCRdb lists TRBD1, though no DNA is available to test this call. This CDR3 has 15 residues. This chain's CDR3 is CASSPQGAVNTEAIF.

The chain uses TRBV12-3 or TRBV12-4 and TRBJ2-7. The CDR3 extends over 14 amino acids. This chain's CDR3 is CASSLEHSAYEQYF.

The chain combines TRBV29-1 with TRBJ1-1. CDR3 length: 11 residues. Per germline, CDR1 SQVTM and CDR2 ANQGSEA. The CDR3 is CSVVVNTEAFF.

The CDR3: CSTRGGSYEQYF. The chain has TRBV29-1 and TRBJ2-7. CDR3 length equals 12 residues. Germline V gene lookup returns CDR1 SQVTM and CDR2 ANQGSEA.

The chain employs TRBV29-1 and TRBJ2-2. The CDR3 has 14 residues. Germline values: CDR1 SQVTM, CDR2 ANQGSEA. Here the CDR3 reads CSVPGTGNTGELFF.